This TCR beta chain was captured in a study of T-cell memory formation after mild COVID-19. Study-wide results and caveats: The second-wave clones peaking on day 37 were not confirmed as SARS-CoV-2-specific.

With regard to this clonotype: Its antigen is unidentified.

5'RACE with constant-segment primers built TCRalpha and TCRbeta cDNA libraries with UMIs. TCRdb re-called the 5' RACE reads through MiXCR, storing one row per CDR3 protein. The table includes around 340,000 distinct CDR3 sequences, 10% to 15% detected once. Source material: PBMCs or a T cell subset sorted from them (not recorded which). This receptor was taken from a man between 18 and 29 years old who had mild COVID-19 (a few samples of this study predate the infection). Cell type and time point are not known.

The CDR3 is CSGETDTQYF. The CDR3 DNA reads TGCAGCGGGGAAACAGATACGCAGTATTTT. V gene TRBV29-1 combines with J gene TRBJ2-3; D remains ambiguous. V gave up 7 bases and J gave up 3 bases, with 5 bases separating them. The CDR3 runs 10 residues. Per the germline V gene, CDR1 is SQVTM and CDR2 is ANQGSEA.